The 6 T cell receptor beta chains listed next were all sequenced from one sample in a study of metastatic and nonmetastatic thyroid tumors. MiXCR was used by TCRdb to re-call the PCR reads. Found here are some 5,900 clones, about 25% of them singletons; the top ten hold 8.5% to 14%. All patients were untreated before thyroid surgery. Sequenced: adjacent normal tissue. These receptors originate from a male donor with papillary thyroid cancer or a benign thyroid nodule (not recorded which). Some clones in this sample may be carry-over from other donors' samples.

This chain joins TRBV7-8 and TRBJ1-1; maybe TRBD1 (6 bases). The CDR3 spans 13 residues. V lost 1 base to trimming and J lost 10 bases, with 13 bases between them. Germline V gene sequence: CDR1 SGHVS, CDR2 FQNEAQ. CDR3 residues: CASSLGAGVRAFF. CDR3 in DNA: TGTGCCAGCAGCTTAGGGGCAGGGGTTAGAGCTTTCTTT. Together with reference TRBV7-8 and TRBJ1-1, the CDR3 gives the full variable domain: GAGVSQSPRYKVAKRGQDVALRCDPISGHVSLFWYQQALGQGPEFLTYFQNEAQLDKSGLPSDRFFAERPEGSVSTLKIQRTQQEDSAVYLCASSLGAGVRAFFGQGTRLTVV.

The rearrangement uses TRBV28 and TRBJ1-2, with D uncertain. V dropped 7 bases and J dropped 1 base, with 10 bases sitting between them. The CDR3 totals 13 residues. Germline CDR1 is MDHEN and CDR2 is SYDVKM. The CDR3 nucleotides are TGTGCCAGCAACTCCCCCTATAACTATGGCTACACCTTC. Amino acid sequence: CASNSPYNYGYTF.

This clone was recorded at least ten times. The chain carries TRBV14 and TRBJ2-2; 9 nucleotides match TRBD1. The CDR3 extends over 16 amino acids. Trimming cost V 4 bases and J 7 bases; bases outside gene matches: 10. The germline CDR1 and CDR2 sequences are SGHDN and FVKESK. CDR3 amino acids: CASSRRSGTGHGELFF. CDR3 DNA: TGTGCCAGCAGCCGGAGAAGCGGGACAGGGCACGGGGAGCTGTTTTTT.

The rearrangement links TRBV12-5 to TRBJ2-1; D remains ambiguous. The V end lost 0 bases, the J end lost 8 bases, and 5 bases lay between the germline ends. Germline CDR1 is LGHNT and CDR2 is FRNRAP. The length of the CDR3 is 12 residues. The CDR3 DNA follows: TGTGCTAGTGGTTTGGTTTTGGATGAGCAGTTCTTC. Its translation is CASGLVLDEQFF.

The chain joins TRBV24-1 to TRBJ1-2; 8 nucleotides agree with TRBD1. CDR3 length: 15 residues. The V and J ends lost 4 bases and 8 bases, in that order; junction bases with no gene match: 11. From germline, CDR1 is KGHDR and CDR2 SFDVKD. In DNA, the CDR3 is TGTGCCACCAGTGACCCCGGACAGGGTGAAGGCGGCTACACCTTC. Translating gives CATSDPGQGEGGYTF.

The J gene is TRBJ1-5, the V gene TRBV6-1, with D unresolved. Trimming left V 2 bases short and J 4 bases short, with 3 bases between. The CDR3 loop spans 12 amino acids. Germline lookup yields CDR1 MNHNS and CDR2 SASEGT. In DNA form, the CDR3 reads TGTGCCAGCAGTGAAATAAATCAGCCCCAGCATTTT. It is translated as CASSEINQPQHF.